The rows below give T cell receptor beta chains drawn from one sample of a study of chemoradiotherapy in HPV16-positive cancers. Here immunoSEQ multiplex PCR was the method, and the copy in TCRdb shows in-frame clones only, minus some. Of some 1,000 clones listed, around nine tenths are singletons. The sequences come from tumor tissue, collected from a patient who underwent chemoradiotherapy. All receptors derive from a human donor with HPV-associated anogenital cancer. Each CDR3 is given with its conserved first and last residue. A D gene is named only where the DNA matches it firmly. Expanded clones are given a class, and other clones once, few, many or no size at all.

V	size	J	D	DNA	CDR3
TRBV5-1	.	TRBJ1-4	.	TGCGCCAGCAGCCTGGACAGAGCTAATGAAAAACTGTTTTTT	CASSLDRANEKLFF
TRBV1	.	TRBJ2-7	.	TGCACCAGCAGCCAAGTTACCATCCGTTCCTACGAGCAGTACTTC	CTSSQVTIRSYEQYF
TRBV29-1	.	TRBJ2-7	.	TGCAGCGTTGCTCGCCAACCCGAATCCTACGAGCAGTACTTC	CSVARQPESYEQYF
TRBV1	few	TRBJ2-5	.	TGCACCAGCAGCCAAGCAAACGACAGGAGAGGCTTCCAAGAGACCCAGTACTTC	CTSSQANDRRGFQETQYF
TRBV6-1	.	TRBJ1-5	.	TGTGCCAGCAGTGGACAGCCCAATCAGCCCCAGCATTTT	CASSGQPNQPQHF
TRBV19	.	TRBJ2-5	.	TGTGCCAGTAGTCCCGTGGGCCCGTTCCAAGAGACCCAGTACTTC	CASSPVGPFQETQYF
TRBV15	.	TRBJ2-7	TRBD2	TGTGCCACCGCTAGCGGGAGTACGGGGGAGCGTAGCGAGCAGTACTTC	CATASGSTGERSEQYF
TRBV10-2	.	TRBJ1-1	.	TGCGCCAGCAGTGTAACAGGTTGGGAGACTGAAGCTTTCTTT	CASSVTGWETEAFF
TRBV5-1	.	TRBJ2-7	TRBD1	TGCGCCAGCAGCTTGTCGGGACAGGGAACAGACGAGCAGTACTTC	CASSLSGQGTDEQYF
TRBV2	.	TRBJ1-2	.	TGTGCCAGCAGTCTTACAGGGAAGGGTGGCTACACCTTC	CASSLTGKGGYTF
TRBV5-1	.	TRBJ2-2	TRBD2	TGCGCCAGCAGCTTAGGTAGCAGGGCTAGGACTAGCGGCCCTCCTAGTCCCGGGGAGCTGTTTTTT	CASSLGSRARTSGPPSPGELFF
TRBV7-2	.	TRBJ1-6	.	TGTGCCAGCAGCGCCTACAGCGGGGGTAGCTCACCCCTCCACTTT	CASSAYSGGSSPLHF
TRBV2	.	TRBJ1-1	.	TGTGCCAGCGGATTTGCGGCACAAAACACTGAAGCTTTCTTT	CASGFAAQNTEAFF
TRBV25-1	.	TRBJ2-7	.	TGTGCCAGCAGTGAGGCAGGGGACATGGGCGAGCAGTACTTC	CASSEAGDMGEQYF
TRBV5-1	.	TRBJ1-2	TRBD1	TGCGCCAGCAGCGAGGGGACAGACCCTCAGTTAGCTAACTATGGCTACACCTTC	CASSEGTDPQLANYGYTF
TRBV29-1	.	TRBJ1-4	.	TGCAGCGGAAGGGCAGGGGCACGTCTGTTTTTT	CSGRAGARLFF
TRBV27	.	TRBJ1-2	.	TGTGCCAGCAGTTTATCCCGGGACTACACCTTC	CASSLSRDYTF
TRBV7-2	.	TRBJ2-2	.	TGTGCCAGCAGCCCGCGAGACACACAAGGGACCGGGGAGCTGTTTTTT	CASSPRDTQGTGELFF
TRBV10-2	once	TRBJ2-2	TRBD2	TGCGCCAGCAGTGAGCGTAGCGGGGGGTCAAACACCGGGGAGCTGTTTTTT	CASSERSGGSNTGELFF
TRBV19	.	TRBJ1-5	TRBD1	TGTGCCAGTAGTATTCGGGGGGGACAGGGGGCTTCTCAGCCCCAGCATTTT	CASSIRGGQGASQPQHF
TRBV6-6	.	TRBJ2-7	.	TGTGCCAGCAGGCCCGGCGGGGCGGACGAGCAGTACTTC	CASRPGGADEQYF
TRBV7-3	.	TRBJ2-3	.	TGTGCCAGCAGCCGACAAGCGGGACACACAGATACGCAGTATTTT	CASSRQAGHTDTQYF
TRBV2	.	TRBJ1-6	.	TGTGCCAGCAGCCCGGACGGATTTAATTCACCCCTCCACTTT	CASSPDGFNSPLHF
TRBV30	.	TRBJ1-1	.	TGTGCCTGGGATGATGACACTGAAGCTTTCTTT	CAWDDDTEAFF